These 5 T cell receptor beta chains were sequenced from one sample in a study of cytomegalovirus exposure and HLA in healthy donors. 60 Vbeta and 13 Jbeta primers were used in PCR. Repertoires were generated with immunoSEQ multiplex PCR, while TCRdb's copy carries only in-frame clones and drops some. The sample shows some 130,000 clones, over 60% of them seen only once. The sequencing input was PBMCs. The receptors come from a male donor in good health and CMV-seropositive.

The chain links TRBV28 to TRBJ1-4, with D unresolved. Trimming removed 6 bases from V and 7 bases from J, with 9 bases in between. The CDR3 totals 12 residues. CDR1 is MDHEN and CDR2 is SYDVKM in the germline V gene. CDR3 DNA: TGTGCCAGCAGCAACGCAGGTGAAAAACTGTTTTTT. Its translation: CASSNAGEKLFF.

The rearrangement links TRBV29-1 to TRBJ1-1, with TRBD1 matching 9 bases. After removal of 4 bases from V and 3 bases from J, the junction contained 9 bases not matched to a gene. The CDR3 sequence is 15 residues long. Germline V lookup: CDR1 SQVTM, CDR2 ANQGSEA. CDR3 sequence: CSVGHRGRGYTEAFF. The CDR3 DNA follows: TGCAGCGTTGGACACAGGGGGCGGGGGTACACTGAAGCTTTCTTT.

Comments on this clone: The junction and the germline gene differ at one end; a read error may be behind it. Within the sample, other DNA sequences also encode this same CDR3. The V call is TRBV27, the J call TRBJ2-7; TRBD2 agrees at 8 bases. CDR1 is MNHEY and CDR2 is SMNVEV in the germline V gene (reference sequence). The CDR3 is 13 amino acids. The CDR3 here is CASSLSGGAEQYF. In DNA, the CDR3 is TGTGCCAGTAGTTTATCGGGGGGGGCCGAGCAGTACTTC.

The chain has TRBV5-1 and TRBJ2-6, with 9 bases that match TRBD1. J was trimmed by 4 bases and V by 0 bases; bases with no gene match: 11. Germline-derived CDR1 and CDR2 are SGHRS and YFSETQ. CDR3 length equals 19 residues. The CDR3 protein is CASSLAWGDRESGANVLTF. CDR3 DNA sequence: TGCGCCAGCAGCTTGGCGTGGGGGGACAGGGAGTCCGGGGCCAACGTCCTGACTTTC.

This clone was counted between two and nine times. The chain has TRBV27 and TRBJ1-1, with a tentative D call TRBD1 (6 bases). The V gene lost 6 bases and the J gene lost 7 bases, with 21 bases spanning the gap. Germline V gene sequence: CDR1 MNHEY, CDR2 SMNVEV (reference sequence). The CDR3 runs to 15 residues. CDR3 bases: TGTGCCAGCAGACCCTGGGGGGGCGTAAGTGATGAAGCTTTCTTT. This codes for CASRPWGGVSDEAFF.